This T cell receptor beta chain was retrieved from a study of shared clonotypes between healthy human individuals. Sequencing was performed on unsorted PBMC DNA using ten immunoSEQ deep assay plates. Only in-frame clones appear in the TCRdb table, and some are missing; sequencing was by immunoSEQ multiplex PCR. The data hold roughly 500,000 clones, with 70% to 80% observed a single time. The germline V and J ends were trimmed by 6 bases and 5 bases, with 15 bases remaining between them. CDR3 length equals 14 residues. Germline CDR1 ENHRY, CDR2 SYGVKD. For genomic DNA, unsorted samples relied on around 93 million PBMCs. In its sample, this clone was seen once.

The chain recombines TRBV10-3 with TRBJ2-3; TRBD1 might be the D (5 bases). This TCR came from a woman aged 40 to 55 in good health. Some clones in this sample may be carry-over from other donors' samples. Sequenced: PBMCs. The CDR3 sequence is CAISPGQGGDTQYF. The CDR3 DNA reads as TGTGCCATCAGCCCAGGGCAGGGTGGAGATACGCAGTATTTT.